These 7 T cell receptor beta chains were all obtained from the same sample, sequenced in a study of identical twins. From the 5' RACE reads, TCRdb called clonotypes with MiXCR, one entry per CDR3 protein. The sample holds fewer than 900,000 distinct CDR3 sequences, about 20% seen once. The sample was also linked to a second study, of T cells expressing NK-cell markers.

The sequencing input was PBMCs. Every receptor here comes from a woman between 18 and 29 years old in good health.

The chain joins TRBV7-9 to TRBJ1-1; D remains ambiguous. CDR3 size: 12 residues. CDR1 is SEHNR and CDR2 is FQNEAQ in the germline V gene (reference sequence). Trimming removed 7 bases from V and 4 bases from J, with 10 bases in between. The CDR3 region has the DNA TGTGCCAGCACCCCAGTGTCCACTGAAGCTTTCTTT. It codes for CASTPVSTEAFF. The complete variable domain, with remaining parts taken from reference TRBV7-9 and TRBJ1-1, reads DTGVSQNPRHKITKRGQNVTFRCDPISEHNRLYWYRQTLGQGPEFLTYFQNEAQLEKSRLLSDRFSAERPKGSFSTLEIQRTEQGDSAMYLCASTPVSTEAFFGQGTRLTVV.

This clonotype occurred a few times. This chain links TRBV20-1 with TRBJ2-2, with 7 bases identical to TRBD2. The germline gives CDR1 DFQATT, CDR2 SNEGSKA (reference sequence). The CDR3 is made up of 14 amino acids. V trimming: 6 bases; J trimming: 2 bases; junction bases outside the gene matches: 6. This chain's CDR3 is CSAPTSVNTGELFF. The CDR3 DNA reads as TGCAGTGCACCAACTAGCGTAAACACCGGGGAGCTGTTTTTT.

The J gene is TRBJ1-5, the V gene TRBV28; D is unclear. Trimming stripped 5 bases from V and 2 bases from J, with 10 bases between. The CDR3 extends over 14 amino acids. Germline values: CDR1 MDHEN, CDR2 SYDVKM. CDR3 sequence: CASSRLSGNQPQHF. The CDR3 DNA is TGTGCCAGCAGTCGGCTGTCGGGCAATCAGCCCCAGCATTTT.

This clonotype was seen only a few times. In DNA form, the CDR3 reads TGTGCCAGCAGCCTAGGGAGCGTAAATCAGCCCCAGCATTTT. Its translation is CASSLGSVNQPQHF. This sequence joins TRBV3-1 and TRBJ1-5; unclear D gene. This CDR3 spans 14 amino acids. Germline V gene data show CDR1 as LGHDT and CDR2 as YNNKEL (reference sequence). The V gene lost 4 bases and the J gene lost 4 bases, with 11 bases spanning the gap. The whole variable domain, remainder taken from reference TRBV3-1 and TRBJ1-5, is DTAVSQTPKYLVTQMGNDKSIKCEQNLGHDTMYWYKQDSKKFLKIMFSYNNKELIINETVPNRFSPKSPDKAHLNLHINSLELGDSAVYFCASSLGSVNQPQHFGDGTRLSIL.

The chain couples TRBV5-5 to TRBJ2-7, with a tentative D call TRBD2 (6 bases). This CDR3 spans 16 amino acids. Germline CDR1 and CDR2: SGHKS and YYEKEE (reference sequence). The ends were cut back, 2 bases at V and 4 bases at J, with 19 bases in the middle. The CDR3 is CASSFSGSTAGYEQYF. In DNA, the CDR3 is TGTGCCAGCAGCTTTTCAGGGAGTACGGCGGGATACGAGCAGTACTTC.

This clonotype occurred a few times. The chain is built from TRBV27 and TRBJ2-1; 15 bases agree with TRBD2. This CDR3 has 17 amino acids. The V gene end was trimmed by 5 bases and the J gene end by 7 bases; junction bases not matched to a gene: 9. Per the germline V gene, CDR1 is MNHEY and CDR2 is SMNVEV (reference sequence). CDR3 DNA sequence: TGTGCCAGCAGTCTATGGACTAGCGGGAGGGCCGGGAATGAGCAGTTCTTC. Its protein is CASSLWTSGRAGNEQFF.

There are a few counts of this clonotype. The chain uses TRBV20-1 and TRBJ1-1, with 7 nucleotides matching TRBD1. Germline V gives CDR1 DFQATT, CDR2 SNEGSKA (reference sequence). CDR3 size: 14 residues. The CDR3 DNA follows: TGCCTAGCTAGGGGGCCAGGGGAGGACACTGAAGCTTTCTTT. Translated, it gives CLARGPGEDTEAFF.